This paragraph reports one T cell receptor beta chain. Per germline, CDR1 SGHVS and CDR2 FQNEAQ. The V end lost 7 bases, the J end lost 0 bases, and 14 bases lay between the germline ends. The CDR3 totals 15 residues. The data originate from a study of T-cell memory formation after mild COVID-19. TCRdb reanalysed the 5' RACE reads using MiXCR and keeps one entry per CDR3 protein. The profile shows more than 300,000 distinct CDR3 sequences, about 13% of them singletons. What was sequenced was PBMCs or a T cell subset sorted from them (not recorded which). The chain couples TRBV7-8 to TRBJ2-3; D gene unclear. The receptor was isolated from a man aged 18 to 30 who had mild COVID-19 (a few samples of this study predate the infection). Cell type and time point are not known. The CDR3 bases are TGTGCCAGCACCTCCCGACCCGCTAGCACAGATACGCAGTATTTT. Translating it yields CASTSRPASTDTQYF.